Detailed here is one TCR beta chain. The sample holds one count of this clone. Its specific antigen is unknown. Qualities for individual bases were not recorded, and no much larger clone is one base off. From the germline V gene (reference sequence), CDR1 is GTSNPN and CDR2 is SVGIG. V loses 0 bases at its end and J loses 4 bases; junction bases beyond the gene matches: 6. The CDR3 has 15 amino acids, counting the end cysteine and phenylalanine. Only CDR3 DNA is held: 45 bases, read in frame from base 1. Participants in the prospective study were enrolled through a virtual design, were aged about 18 to 89 years, and lived in roughly 25 United States geographic areas. Cohort assignment in the prospective study relied on participant-reported clinical history from a screening survey and a study questionnaire. A participant counted as exposed if, within 2 weeks of entering the study, that participant had been in contact with someone who had a PCR-confirmed or clinician-diagnosed COVID-19 case. In the prospective study, mobile phlebotomists collected whole blood, serum and a nasopharyngeal or oropharyngeal swab from each participant. Participants in the prospective study had the option to provide additional blood draws and questionnaires over an approximately 2-month period. Prospective study blood samples were shipped either frozen or at room temperature before DNA extraction.

This sample is drawn from a study of blood T cell repertoires in COVID-19 (dated by TCRdb to the early 2020s). With regard to the full study: Samples covering the acute and convalescent phases of COVID-19 were provided by collaborators in the United States, Italy and Spain. Where available, HLA class I and class II types were taken from metadata supplied by the sample provider and were not determined by assay-based typing. The samples were drawn from the first 160 participants of the ongoing ImmuneRACE study and from about 1,200 subjects provided by 6 global collaborators. Nearly every sample came with metadata listing a de-identified subject ID, COVID-19 status, age in years and sex. The repertoires were made available in a free public database intended to serve as a resource for research on the immune response to SARS-CoV-2. Deeply sampled blood TCRbeta repertoires from subjects exposed to, actively infected with, or recovered from COVID-19 were included in the dataset. The prospective study material was composed of cDNA or gDNA derived from T cells, B-cell-depleted T cells, or PBMCs. Broad study findings and their caveats: Clinical and demographic metadata were provided uncurated, with the amount varying by source and participant.

The immunoSEQ Assay, a bias-controlled multiplex PCR, was used to amplify TCRbeta CDR3 regions from genomic DNA. Per the authors' processing: The number of nucleated cells in each sample was estimated by amplification of reference gene primers within the assay. To quantify the absolute abundance of each unique TCRbeta CDR3 rearrangement, sequence reads were collapsed and filtered. For each sample, productive Simpson clonality was calculated as the square root of Simpson's diversity index across productive rearrangements. TCRdb holds this immuneACCESS table with in-frame rearrangements only. Some clones are missing; in checked studies, unresolved V genes explain under half, and the rest has no known cause. The DNA gave D and trimming, while V, J and clone size come from that table. The sample records 200,000 to 250,000 clones, around nine tenths of which are singletons. The ten largest make up 3.7% of the sample.

The chain joins TRBV30 to TRBJ2-7, and 10 junctional nucleotides match TRBD1. Material for sequencing was PBMCs or T cells enriched from blood (not recorded which). The receptor's source is a woman between 25 and 40 years old who had been exposed to COVID-19. The DNA sequence is as follows: TGTGCCTGGAGTGTGCCGACAGGGGGCACGTACGAGCAGTACTTC. This sequence encodes CAWSVPTGGTYEQYF.